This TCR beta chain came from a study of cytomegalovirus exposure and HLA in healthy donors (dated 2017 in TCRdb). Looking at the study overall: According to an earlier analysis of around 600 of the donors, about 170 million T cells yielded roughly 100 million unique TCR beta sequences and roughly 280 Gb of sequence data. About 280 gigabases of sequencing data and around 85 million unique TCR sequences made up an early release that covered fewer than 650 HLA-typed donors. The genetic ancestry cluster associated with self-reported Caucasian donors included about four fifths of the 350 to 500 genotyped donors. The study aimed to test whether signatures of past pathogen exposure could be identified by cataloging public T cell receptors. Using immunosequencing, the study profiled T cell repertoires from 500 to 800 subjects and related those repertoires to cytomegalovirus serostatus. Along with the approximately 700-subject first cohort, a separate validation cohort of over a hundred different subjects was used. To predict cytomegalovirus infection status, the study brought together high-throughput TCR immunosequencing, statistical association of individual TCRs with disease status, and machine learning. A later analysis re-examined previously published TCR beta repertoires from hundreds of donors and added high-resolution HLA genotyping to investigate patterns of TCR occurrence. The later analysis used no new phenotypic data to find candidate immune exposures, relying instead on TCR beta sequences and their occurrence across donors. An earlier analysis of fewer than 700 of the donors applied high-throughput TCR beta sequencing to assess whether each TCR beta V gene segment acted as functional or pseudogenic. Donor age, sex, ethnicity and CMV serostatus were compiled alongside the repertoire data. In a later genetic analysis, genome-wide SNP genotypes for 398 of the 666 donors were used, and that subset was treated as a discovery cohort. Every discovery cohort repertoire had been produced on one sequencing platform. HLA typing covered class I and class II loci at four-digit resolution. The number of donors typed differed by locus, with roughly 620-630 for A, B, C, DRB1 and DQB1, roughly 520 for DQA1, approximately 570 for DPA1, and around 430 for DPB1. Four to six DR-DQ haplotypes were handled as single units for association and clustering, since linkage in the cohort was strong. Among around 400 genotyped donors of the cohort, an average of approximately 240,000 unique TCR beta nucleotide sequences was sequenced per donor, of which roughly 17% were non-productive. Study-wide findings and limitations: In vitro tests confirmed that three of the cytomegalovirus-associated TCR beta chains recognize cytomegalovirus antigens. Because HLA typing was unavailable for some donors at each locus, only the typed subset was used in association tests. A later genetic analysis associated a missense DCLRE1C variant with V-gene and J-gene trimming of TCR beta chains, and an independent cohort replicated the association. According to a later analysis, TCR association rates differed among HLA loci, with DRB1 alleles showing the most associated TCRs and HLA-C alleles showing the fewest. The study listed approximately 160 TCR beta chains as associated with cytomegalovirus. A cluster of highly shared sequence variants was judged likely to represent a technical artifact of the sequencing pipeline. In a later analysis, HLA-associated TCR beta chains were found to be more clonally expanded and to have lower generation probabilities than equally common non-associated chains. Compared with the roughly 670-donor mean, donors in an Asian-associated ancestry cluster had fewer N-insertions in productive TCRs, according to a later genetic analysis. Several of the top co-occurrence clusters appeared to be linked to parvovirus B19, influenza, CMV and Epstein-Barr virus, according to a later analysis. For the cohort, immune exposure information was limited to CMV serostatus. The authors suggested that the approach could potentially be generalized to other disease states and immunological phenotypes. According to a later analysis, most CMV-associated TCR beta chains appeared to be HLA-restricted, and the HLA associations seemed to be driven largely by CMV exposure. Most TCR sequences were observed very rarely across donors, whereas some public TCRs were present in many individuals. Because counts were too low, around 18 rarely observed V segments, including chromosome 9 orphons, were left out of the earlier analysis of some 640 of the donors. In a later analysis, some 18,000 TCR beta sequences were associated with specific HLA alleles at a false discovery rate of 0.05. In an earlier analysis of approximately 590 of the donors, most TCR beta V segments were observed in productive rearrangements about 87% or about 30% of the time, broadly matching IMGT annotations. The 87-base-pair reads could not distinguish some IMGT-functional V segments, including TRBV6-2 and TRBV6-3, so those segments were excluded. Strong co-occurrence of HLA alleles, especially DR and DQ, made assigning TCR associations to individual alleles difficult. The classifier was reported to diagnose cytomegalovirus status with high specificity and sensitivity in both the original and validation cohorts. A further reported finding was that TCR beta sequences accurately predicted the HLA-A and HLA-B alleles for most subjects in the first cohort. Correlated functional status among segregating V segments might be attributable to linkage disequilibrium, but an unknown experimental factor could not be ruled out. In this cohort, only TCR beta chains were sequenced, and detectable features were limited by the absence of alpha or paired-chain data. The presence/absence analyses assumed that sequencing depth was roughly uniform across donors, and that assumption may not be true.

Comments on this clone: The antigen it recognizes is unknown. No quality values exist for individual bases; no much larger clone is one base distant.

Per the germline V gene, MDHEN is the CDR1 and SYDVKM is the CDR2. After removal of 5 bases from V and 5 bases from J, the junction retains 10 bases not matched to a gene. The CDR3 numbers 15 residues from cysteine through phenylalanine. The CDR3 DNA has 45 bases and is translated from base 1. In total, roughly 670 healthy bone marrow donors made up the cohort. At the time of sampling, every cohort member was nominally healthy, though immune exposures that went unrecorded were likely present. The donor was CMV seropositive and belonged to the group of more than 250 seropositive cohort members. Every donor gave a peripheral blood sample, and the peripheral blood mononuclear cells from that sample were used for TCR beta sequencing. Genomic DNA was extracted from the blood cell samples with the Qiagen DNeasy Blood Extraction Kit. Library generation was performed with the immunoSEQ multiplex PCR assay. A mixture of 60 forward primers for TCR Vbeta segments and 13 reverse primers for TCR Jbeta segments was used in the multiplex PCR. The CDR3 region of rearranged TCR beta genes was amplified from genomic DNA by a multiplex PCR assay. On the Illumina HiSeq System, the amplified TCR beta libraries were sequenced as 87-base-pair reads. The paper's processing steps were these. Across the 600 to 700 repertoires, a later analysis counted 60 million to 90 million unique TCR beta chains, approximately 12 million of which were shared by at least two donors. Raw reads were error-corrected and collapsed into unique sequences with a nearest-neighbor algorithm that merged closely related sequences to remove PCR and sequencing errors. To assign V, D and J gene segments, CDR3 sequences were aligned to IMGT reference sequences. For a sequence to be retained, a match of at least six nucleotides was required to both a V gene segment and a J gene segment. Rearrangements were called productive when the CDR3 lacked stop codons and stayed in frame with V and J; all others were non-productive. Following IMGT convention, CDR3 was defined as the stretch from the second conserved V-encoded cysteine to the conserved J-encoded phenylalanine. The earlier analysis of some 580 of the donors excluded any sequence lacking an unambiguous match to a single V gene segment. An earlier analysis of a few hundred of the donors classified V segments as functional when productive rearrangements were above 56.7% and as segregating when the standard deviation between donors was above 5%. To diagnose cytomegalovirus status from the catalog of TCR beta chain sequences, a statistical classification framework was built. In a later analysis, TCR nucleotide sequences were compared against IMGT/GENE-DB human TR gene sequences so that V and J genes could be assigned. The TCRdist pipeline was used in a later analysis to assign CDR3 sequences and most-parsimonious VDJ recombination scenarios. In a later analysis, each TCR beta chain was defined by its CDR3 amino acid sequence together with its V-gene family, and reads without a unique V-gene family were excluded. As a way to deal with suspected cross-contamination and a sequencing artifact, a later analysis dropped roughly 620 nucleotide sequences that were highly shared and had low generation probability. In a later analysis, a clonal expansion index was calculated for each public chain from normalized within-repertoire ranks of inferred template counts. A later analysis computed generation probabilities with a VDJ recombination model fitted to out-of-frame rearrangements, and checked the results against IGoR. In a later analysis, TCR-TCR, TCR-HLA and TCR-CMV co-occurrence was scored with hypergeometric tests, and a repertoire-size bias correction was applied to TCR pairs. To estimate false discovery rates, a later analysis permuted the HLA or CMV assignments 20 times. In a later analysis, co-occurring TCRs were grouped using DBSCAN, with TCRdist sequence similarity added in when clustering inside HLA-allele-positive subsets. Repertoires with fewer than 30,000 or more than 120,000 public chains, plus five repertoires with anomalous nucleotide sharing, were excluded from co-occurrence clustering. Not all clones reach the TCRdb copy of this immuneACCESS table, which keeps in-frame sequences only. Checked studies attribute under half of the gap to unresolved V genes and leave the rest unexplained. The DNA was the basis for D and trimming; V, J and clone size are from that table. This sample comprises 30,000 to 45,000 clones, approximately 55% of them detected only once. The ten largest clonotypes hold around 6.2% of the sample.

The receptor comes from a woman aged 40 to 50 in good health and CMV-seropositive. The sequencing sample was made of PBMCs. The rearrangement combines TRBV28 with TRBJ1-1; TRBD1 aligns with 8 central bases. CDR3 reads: CASSLVQGEGTEAFF. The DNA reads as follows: TGTGCCAGCAGTCTCGTACAGGGGGAGGGAACTGAAGCTTTCTTT.